These T cell receptor beta chains were read from a single sample in a study of blood T cell repertoires in COVID-19. Libraries were prepared by immunoSEQ multiplex PCR; TCRdb keeps only in-frame clonotypes and omits some of them. Of under 65,000 clones listed, approximately 82% were seen once; the top ten hold about 6.1%. The specimen was PBMCs or T cells enriched from blood (not recorded which). The receptors stem from a woman in her forties or fifties with acute COVID-19. CDR3s leave out the opening cysteine and the closing phenylalanine or tryptophan. D genes are given only for firm matches. Clone size is shown for a subset of rows, as once, few, many or a class of expanded clone.

>.|TRBV2|TRBJ1-2|.
ASSVDSYGYT
>TRBD2|TRBV7-9|TRBJ2-5|.
ASSFSGGDKETQY
>.|TRBV5-4|TRBJ1-3|few
ASSLQGKDTIY
>.|TRBV6-1|TRBJ1-1|once
ASSDRGGNTEAF
>.|TRBV5-1|TRBJ2-5|few
ASSKGMGETQY
>TRBD1|TRBV19|TRBJ1-1|.
ASDSRGTNTEAF
>TRBD2|TRBV24-1|TRBJ2-1|.
ATSDEGLVNEQF
>.|TRBV7-8|TRBJ1-2|.
ASSLRRGDEGGYT
>.|TRBV28|TRBJ1-1|.
ASSLIGGNTEAF
>.|TRBV19|TRBJ2-7|once
ASSISGVPYEQY
>TRBD2|TRBV10-3|TRBJ2-3|.
AISEGTSATDTQY
>TRBD1|TRBV10-3|TRBJ1-6|.
AISVDRAGSPLH
>.|TRBV10-2|TRBJ1-5|.
ASSQPGRGSNQPQH
>.|TRBV7-9|TRBJ1-1|.
ASSQGTVRTEAF
>TRBD2|TRBV19|TRBJ2-1|.
ASSTSGGAGEQF
>.|TRBV19|TRBJ2-4|.
ASSNTGEANIQY
>.|TRBV2|TRBJ1-2|.
ASSYRDSKFANYGYT
>.|TRBV9|TRBJ1-2|.
ASSPEGGRPSYYGYT
>.|TRBV10-3|TRBJ1-3|.
AISESRDLGNTIY
>.|TRBV11-3|TRBJ1-2|once
ASSLDRVTNYGYT
>.|TRBV10-3|TRBJ1-5|.
AISEGERPQH
>.|TRBV5-1|TRBJ2-2|.
ASSADRNTGELF
>TRBD1|TRBV3-1/TRBV3-2|TRBJ2-7|.
ASSQGTGGAYEQY
>TRBD1|TRBV10-3|TRBJ1-1|.
AIRPGTGNTEAF
>.|TRBV15|TRBJ2-5|.
ATSKHRVNLLPGETQY